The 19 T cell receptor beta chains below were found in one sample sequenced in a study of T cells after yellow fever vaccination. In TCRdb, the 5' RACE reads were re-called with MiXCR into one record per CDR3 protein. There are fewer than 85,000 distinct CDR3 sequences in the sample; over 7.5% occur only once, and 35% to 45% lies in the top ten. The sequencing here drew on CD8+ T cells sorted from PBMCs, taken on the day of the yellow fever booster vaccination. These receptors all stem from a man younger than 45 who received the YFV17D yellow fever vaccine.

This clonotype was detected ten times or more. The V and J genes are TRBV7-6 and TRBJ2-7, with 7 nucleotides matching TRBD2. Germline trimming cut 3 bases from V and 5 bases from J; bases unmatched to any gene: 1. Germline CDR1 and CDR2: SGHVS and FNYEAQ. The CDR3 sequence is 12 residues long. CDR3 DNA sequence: TGTGCCAGCAGCTTCACTAGCGACGAGCAGTACTTC. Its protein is CASSFTSDEQYF.

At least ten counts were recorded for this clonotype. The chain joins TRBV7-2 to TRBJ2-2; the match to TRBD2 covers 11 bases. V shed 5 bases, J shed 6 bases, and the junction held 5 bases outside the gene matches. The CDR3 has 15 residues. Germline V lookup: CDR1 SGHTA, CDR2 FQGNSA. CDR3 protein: CASSPLAGGPGELFF. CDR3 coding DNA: TGTGCCAGCAGCCCATTAGCGGGAGGGCCCGGGGAGCTGTTTTTT.

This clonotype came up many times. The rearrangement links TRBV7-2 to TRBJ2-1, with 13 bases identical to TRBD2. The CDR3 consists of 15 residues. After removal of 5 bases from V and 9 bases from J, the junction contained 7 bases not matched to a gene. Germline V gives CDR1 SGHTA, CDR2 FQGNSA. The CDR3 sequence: CASSLSGLAGPEQFF. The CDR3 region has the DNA TGTGCCAGCAGCCTCTCGGGACTAGCGGGACCTGAGCAGTTCTTC.

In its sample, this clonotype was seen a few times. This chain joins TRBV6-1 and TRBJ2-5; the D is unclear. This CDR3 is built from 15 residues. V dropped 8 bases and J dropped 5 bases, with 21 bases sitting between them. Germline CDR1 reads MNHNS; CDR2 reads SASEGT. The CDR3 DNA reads TGTGCCAGCTCCCCTTCCACTGGGGTTTCCGAGACCCAGTACTTC. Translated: CASSPSTGVSETQYF.

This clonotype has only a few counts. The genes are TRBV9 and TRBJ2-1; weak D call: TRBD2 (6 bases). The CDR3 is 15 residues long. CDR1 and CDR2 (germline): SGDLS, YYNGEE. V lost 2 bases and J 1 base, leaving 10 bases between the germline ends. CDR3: CASSVGGDSYNEQFF. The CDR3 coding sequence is TGTGCCAGCAGCGTTGGCGGGGATTCCTACAATGAGCAGTTCTTC. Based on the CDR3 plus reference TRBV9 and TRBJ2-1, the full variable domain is DSGVTQTPKHLITATGQRVTLRCSPRSGDLSVYWYQQSLDQGLQFLIQYYNGEERAKGNILERFSAQQFPDLHSELNLSSLELGDSALYFCASSVGGDSYNEQFFGPGTRLTVL.

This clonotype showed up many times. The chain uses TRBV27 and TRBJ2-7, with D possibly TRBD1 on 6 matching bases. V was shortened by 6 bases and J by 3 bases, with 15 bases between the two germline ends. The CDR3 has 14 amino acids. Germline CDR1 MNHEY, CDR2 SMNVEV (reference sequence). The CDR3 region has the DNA TGTGCCAGCAGCCGCACAGGGATCTTCTACGAGCAGTACTTC. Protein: CASSRTGIFYEQYF.

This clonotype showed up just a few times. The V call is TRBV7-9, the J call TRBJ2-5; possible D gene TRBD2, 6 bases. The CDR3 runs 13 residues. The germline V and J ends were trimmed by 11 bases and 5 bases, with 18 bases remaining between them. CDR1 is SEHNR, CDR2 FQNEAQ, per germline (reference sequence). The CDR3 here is CASTGQGGETQYF. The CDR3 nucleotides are TGTGCCTCGACCGGGCAGGGAGGCGAGACCCAGTACTTC.

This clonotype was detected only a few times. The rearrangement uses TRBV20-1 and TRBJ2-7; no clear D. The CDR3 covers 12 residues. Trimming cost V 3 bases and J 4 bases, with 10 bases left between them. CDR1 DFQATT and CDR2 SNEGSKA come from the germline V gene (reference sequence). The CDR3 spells CSASPRSYEQYF. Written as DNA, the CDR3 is TGCAGTGCTAGCCCCAGGTCATACGAGCAGTACTTC.

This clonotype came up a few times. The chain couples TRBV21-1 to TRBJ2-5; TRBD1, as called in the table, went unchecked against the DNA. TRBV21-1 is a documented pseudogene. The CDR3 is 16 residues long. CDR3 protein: CASSQIPGQGVQTQYF. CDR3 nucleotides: TGTGCCAGCAGCCAAATCCCGGGACAGGGGGTGCAGACCCAGTACTTC.

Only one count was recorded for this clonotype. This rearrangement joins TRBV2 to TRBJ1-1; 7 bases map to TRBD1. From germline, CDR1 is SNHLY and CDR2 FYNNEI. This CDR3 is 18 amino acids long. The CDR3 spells CTFCFEVEIRTGNTEAFF. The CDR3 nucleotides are TGTACCTTCTGTTTTGAAGTTGAAATTAGGACAGGGAACACTGAAGCTTTCTTT.

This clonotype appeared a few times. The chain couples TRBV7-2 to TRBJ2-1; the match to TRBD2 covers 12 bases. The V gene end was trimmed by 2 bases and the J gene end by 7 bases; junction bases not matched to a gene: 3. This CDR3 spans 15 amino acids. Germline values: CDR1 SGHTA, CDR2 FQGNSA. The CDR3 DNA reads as TGTGCCAGCAGCTTACTCCTAGCGGGGGGGAATGAGCAGTTCTTC. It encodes CASSLLLAGGNEQFF.

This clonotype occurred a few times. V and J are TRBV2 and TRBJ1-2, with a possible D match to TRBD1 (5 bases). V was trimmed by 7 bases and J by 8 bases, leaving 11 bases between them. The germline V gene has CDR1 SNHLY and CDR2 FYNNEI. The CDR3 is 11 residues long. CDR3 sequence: CASTGTRGYTF. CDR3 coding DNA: TGTGCCAGCACCGGGACCCGAGGCTACACCTTC.

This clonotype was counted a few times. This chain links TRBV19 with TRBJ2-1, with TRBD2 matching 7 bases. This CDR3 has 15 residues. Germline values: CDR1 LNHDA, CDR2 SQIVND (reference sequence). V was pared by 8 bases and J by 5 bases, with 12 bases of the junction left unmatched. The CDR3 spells CASAMAGVTNNEQFF. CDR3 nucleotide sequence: TGTGCCAGTGCAATGGCGGGAGTGACAAACAATGAGCAGTTCTTC.

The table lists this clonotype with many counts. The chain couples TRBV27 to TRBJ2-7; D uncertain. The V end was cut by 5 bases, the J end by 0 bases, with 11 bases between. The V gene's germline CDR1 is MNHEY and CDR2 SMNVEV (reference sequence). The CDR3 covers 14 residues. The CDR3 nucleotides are TGTGCCAGCAGTCCCCCGGGCGGCTCCTACGAGCAGTACTTC. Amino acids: CASSPPGGSYEQYF.

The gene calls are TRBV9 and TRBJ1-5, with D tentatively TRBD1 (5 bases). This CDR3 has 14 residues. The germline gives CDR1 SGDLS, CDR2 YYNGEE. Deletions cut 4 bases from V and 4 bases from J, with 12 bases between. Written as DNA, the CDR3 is TGTGCCAGCAGCTGGGACGGGGGGAATCAGCCCCAGCATTTT. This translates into CASSWDGGNQPQHF.

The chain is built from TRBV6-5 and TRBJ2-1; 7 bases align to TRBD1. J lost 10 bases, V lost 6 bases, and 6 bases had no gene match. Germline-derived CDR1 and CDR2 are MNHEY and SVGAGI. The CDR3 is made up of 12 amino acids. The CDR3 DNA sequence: TGTGCCAGCAGCCCCGACAGGGAGGAGCAGTTCTTC. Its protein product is CASSPDREEQFF.

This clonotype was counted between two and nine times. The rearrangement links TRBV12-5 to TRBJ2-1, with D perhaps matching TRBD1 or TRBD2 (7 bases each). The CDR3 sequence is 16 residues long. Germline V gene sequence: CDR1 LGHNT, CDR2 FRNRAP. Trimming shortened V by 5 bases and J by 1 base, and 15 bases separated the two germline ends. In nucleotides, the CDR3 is TGTGCTAGTGGTCCCCCCCAGGGGGGGTCCTACAATGAGCAGTTCTTC. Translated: CASGPPQGGSYNEQFF.

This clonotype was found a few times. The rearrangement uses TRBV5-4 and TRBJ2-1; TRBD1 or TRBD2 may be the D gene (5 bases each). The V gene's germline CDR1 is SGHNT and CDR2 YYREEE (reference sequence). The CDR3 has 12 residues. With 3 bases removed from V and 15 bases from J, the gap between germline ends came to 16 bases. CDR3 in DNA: TGTGCCAGCAGCTCCGGTAGGGACCTTGGGTTCTTC. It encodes CASSSGRDLGFF.

In nucleotides, the CDR3 is TGCGCCAGCAGCTTGGAGCGGGCTTACGAGCAGTACTTC. This codes for CASSLERAYEQYF. V is TRBV5-1 and J is TRBJ2-7; perhaps TRBD2 as D (6 bases). The CDR3 contains 13 residues. CDR1 and CDR2 (germline): SGHRS, YFSETQ. Trimming left V 0 bases short and J 4 bases short, with 8 bases between.